The 26 T cell receptor beta chains presented below share a single source sample, sequenced in a study of human T cells and chemical hapten exposure. Using its own MiXCR run on the RACE reads, TCRdb lists one record per CDR3 protein. The table lists approximately 100,000 distinct CDR3 sequences, less than 10% of them singletons. Time point: patch test 2, 6 weeks after DPC sensitization. Stated treatment: therapeutic diphenylcyclopropenone sensitization with weekly scalp DPC. The specimen comprised whole blood, sampled in connection with sensitization to the hapten diphenylcyclopropenone (DPC). All receptors derive from a middle-aged woman with alopecia areata. Some clones in this sample may be carry-over from other donors' samples.

This clonotype was seen many times. CDR3 region: CASSVQESTDTQYF. The DNA for the CDR3 is TGTGCCAGCAGTGTCCAAGAGAGCACAGATACGCAGTATTTT. The chain has TRBV25-1 and TRBJ2-3, with D hard to call. The V end lost 4 bases, the J end lost 0 bases, and 8 bases lay between the germline ends. This CDR3 region has 14 residues. Germline CDR1 and CDR2: MGHDK and SYGVNS.

The chain recombines TRBV6-6 with TRBJ2-2; TRBD1 might be the D (5 bases). CDR1 and CDR2 from the germline V gene are MNHNY and SVGAGI (reference sequence). V dropped 5 bases and J dropped 1 base, with 11 bases sitting between them. This CDR3 region has 15 residues. CDR3 protein: CASSDPGQNTGELFF. Here the CDR3 DNA reads TGTGCCAGCAGTGACCCAGGACAGAACACCGGGGAGCTGTTTTTT.

V and J are TRBV29-1 and TRBJ2-2; D tentatively reads TRBD1 or TRBD2 (5 bases each). V lost 7 bases and J lost 1, with 7 bases in between. CDR1 SQVTM and CDR2 ANQGSEA come from the germline V gene. The CDR3 is 12 residues long. DNA of the CDR3: TGCAGCGCGGGGCGGAACACCGGGGAGCTGTTTTTT. Translation: CSAGRNTGELFF.

This clonotype was recorded at least ten times. The CDR3 DNA reads as TGCAGCGTGGGGGACATTCTCAGCTCCTACAATGAGCAGTTCTTC. Translation gives CSVGDILSSYNEQFF. The chain recombines TRBV29-1 with TRBJ2-1; the D gene is possibly TRBD1 (6 bases). CDR3 length: 15 residues. Germline values: CDR1 SQVTM, CDR2 ANQGSEA. Trimming removed 6 bases at V and 0 bases at J, with 15 bases between.

There are a few counts of this clonotype. This chain uses TRBV25-1 with TRBJ2-5; D not certain. This CDR3 contains 14 residues. CDR1 and CDR2 from the germline V gene are MGHDK and SYGVNS. V was clipped by 6 bases and J by 0 bases, with 11 bases between them. CDR3 sequence reads: CASSPRRYQETQYF. CDR3 nucleotide sequence: TGTGCCAGCAGCCCTCGACGGTACCAAGAGACCCAGTACTTC.

The chain employs TRBV4-3 and TRBJ2-2, with 9 bases aligning to TRBD2. With V trimmed by 0 bases and J by 0 bases, 5 bases remained unmatched. The CDR3 has 18 residues. Per the germline V gene, CDR1 is LGHNA and CDR2 is YSLEER. CDR3 in amino acids: CASSQEGSGGTNTGELFF. DNA for the CDR3: TGCGCCAGCAGCCAAGAAGGGAGCGGGGGGACGAACACCGGGGAGCTGTTTTTT.

The chain combines TRBV25-1 with TRBJ2-5; D might be TRBD1 (6 bases). In germline, CDR1 is MGHDK, CDR2 SYGVNS. Trimming took 10 bases from V and 5 from J, leaving 20 bases between them. The CDR3 is made up of 14 amino acids. CDR3 amino acids: CANHLKGESETQYF. The CDR3 nucleotides are TGTGCCAACCATCTCAAGGGGGAGTCCGAGACCCAGTACTTC.

This clonotype appeared many times. The chain couples TRBV7-2 to TRBJ2-3; D is unclear. Germline CDR1 and CDR2: SGHTA and FQGNSA. This CDR3 contains 14 residues. V lost 7 bases and J lost 3, with 14 bases in between. DNA of the CDR3: TGTGCCAGCACCCCCAACCCATTTACAGATACGCAGTATTTT. Encoded protein: CASTPNPFTDTQYF.

This clonotype has at least ten counts. The J gene is TRBJ2-1, the V gene TRBV11-2; D is perhaps TRBD1 (6 bases). The V gene lost 1 base and the J gene lost 7 bases, with 14 bases spanning the gap. Germline-derived CDR1 and CDR2 are SGHAT and FQNNGV. This CDR3 is built from 15 residues. The CDR3 loop is CASSLAQGIRNEQFF. For the CDR3, the DNA is TGTGCCAGCAGCTTAGCACAGGGAATACGGAATGAGCAGTTCTTC. Complete variable domain (other parts from reference TRBV11-2 and TRBJ2-1): EAGVAQSPRYKIIEKRQSVAFWCNPISGHATLYWYQQILGQGPKLLIQFQNNGVVDDSQLPKDRFSAERLKGVDSTLKIQPAKLEDSAVYLCASSLAQGIRNEQFFGPGTRLTVL.

To note about this clonotype: The junction differs from germline at one of its ends, possibly a read error. The chain has TRBV12-3 or TRBV12-4 and TRBJ2-5, with 8 bases identical to TRBD1. This CDR3 has 15 amino acids. Here the CDR3 reads CANSLVNRGVETQYF. CDR3 nucleotides: TGTGCCAACAGTTTAGTCAACAGGGGGGTAGAGACCCAGTACTTC.

This clonotype appeared a few times. The chain joins TRBV6-5 to TRBJ1-5, with 7 bases that match TRBD1. This CDR3 has 14 amino acids. The germline CDR1 and CDR2 sequences are MNHEY and SVGAGI. Trimming removed 5 bases from V and 5 bases from J; junction bases left unmatched: 6. CDR3 coding DNA: TGTGCCAGCAGTCAGGGACAGTTTCATCAGCCCCAGCATTTT. Its translation: CASSQGQFHQPQHF.

This clonotype was found many times. The chain couples TRBV4-3 to TRBJ1-1; the match to TRBD1 covers 7 bases. The CDR3 is made up of 15 amino acids. With V trimmed by 3 bases and J by 6 bases, 10 bases remained unmatched. Germline V lookup: CDR1 LGHNA, CDR2 YSLEER. CDR3 amino acids: CASSQVTGRLAEAFF. In DNA, the CDR3 is TGCGCCAGCAGCCAGGTGACAGGGCGGTTAGCTGAAGCTTTCTTT.

The gene calls are TRBV2 and TRBJ2-7, with D tentatively TRBD2 (6 bases). Germline V gene lookup returns CDR1 SNHLY and CDR2 FYNNEI. This CDR3 contains 15 residues. The V end lost 3 bases, the J end lost 0 bases, and 12 bases lay between the germline ends. CDR3 sequence (DNA): TGTGCCAGCAGTGACCCCCCCGGGGGCTCCTACGAGCAGTACTTC. Residues: CASSDPPGGSYEQYF.

J is TRBJ1-6 and V is TRBV7-9; tentatively, D is TRBD1 (5 bases). This CDR3 comprises 15 residues. Trimming removed 2 bases at V and 10 bases at J, with 15 bases between. The germline V gene has CDR1 SEHNR and CDR2 FQNEAQ (reference sequence). In nucleotides, the CDR3 is TGTGCCAGCAGCTTAACGCAGGGCGCGGAATCACCCCTCCACTTT. Translation gives CASSLTQGAESPLHF.

This clonotype was counted only a few times. The chain carries TRBV9 and TRBJ2-3, with 7 bases lining up with TRBD2. The CDR3 sequence is 15 residues long. V was pared by 0 bases and J by 4 bases, with 5 bases of the junction left unmatched. Germline assignment: CDR1 SGDLS and CDR2 YYNGEE. The CDR3 coding sequence is TGTGCCAGCAGCGTAGTGACGGGGGGTTCAGATACGCAGTATTTT. It encodes CASSVVTGGSDTQYF.

CDR3 sequence reads: CASSLVWGYGYTF. CDR3 bases: TGCGCCAGCAGCTTGGTGTGGGGTTATGGCTACACCTTC. The rearrangement uses TRBV5-1 and TRBJ1-2; D ambiguous. Germline values: CDR1 SGHRS, CDR2 YFSETQ. V lost 0 bases to trimming and J lost 5 bases, with 8 bases between them. The CDR3 contains 13 residues.

Ten or more counts support this clonotype. The chain uses TRBV5-6 and TRBJ1-4; no firm D call. CDR1 is SGHDT, CDR2 YYEEEE, per germline. This CDR3 is 14 amino acids long. The ends were cut back, 2 bases at V and 2 bases at J, with 7 bases in the middle. The CDR3 DNA reads as TGTGCCAGCAGCTTTCCCGGGACTAATGAAAAACTGTTTTTT. It is translated as CASSFPGTNEKLFF.

In its sample, this clonotype was seen many times. The chain links TRBV29-1 to TRBJ1-2; the D gene is possibly TRBD1 (6 bases). Between the trimmed V and J ends, which lost 7 bases and 4 bases, there was a span of 13 bases. From germline, CDR1 is SQVTM and CDR2 ANQGSEA. The CDR3 length is 12 residues. For the CDR3, the DNA is TGCAGCGCCGGAGACAGGAGCTATGGCTACACCTTC. Translated: CSAGDRSYGYTF.

This clonotype was picked up many times. V usage is TRBV5-4 and J usage is TRBJ2-3; D call uncertain. V dropped 4 bases and J dropped 4 bases, with 7 bases sitting between them. Germline loops: CDR1 SGHNT, CDR2 YYREEE (reference sequence). The length of the CDR3 is 12 residues. This CDR3 is CASSRDADTQYF. CDR3 in DNA: TGTGCCAGCAGCCGTGACGCAGATACGCAGTATTTT.

This clonotype has ten or more counts. This chain links TRBV7-9 with TRBJ1-1; no clear D. The CDR3 runs to 17 residues. Germline assignment: CDR1 SEHNR and CDR2 FQNEAQ (reference sequence). The V end lost 6 bases, the J end lost 1 base, and 21 bases lay between the germline ends. CDR3 region: CASREPWDLFRNTEAFF. CDR3 nucleotide sequence: TGTGCCAGCAGGGAACCATGGGATCTTTTCCGGAACACTGAAGCTTTCTTT. Combining the CDR3 with reference TRBV7-9 and TRBJ1-1 gives the whole variable domain DTGVSQNPRHKITKRGQNVTFRCDPISEHNRLYWYRQTLGQGPEFLTYFQNEAQLEKSRLLSDRFSAERPKGSFSTLEIQRTEQGDSAMYLCASREPWDLFRNTEAFFGQGTRLTVV.

This chain connects TRBV27 to TRBJ2-2; 10 bases are shared with TRBD1. With V trimmed by 5 bases and J by 7 bases, 4 bases remained unmatched. This CDR3 is 14 amino acids long. The germline CDR1 and CDR2 sequences are MNHEY and SMNVEV (reference sequence). This chain's CDR3 is CASSMGQGIGELFF. Here the CDR3 DNA reads TGTGCCAGCAGTATGGGACAGGGGATCGGGGAGCTGTTTTTT.

CDR3 DNA: TGTGCCAGCAGCTTAGATAATAGCGGGGGCCCTTACCCGATCCAAGAGACCCAGTACTTC. Residues: CASSLDNSGGPYPIQETQYF. The chain links TRBV11-2 to TRBJ2-5, with 9 bases identical to TRBD2. CDR3 length: 20 amino acids. V trimming: 0 bases; J trimming: 1 base; junction bases outside the gene matches: 15. From germline, CDR1 is SGHAT and CDR2 FQNNGV.

In this sample, this clonotype turned up many times. Here the CDR3 reads CASSLKSNTEAFF. The CDR3 nucleotides read TGTGCCAGCAGCTTAAAATCGAACACTGAAGCTTTCTTT. V is TRBV7-9 and J is TRBJ1-1; D not resolved. Looked up from germline, CDR1 is SEHNR and CDR2 is FQNEAQ (reference sequence). The V and J ends lost 2 bases and 1 base respectively, with 5 bases between them. The CDR3 totals 13 residues.

This clonotype showed up many times. J is TRBJ2-7 and V is TRBV4-3, with D unresolved. Germline V gene lookup returns CDR1 LGHNA and CDR2 YSLEER. Trimming shortened V by 1 base and J by 10 bases, and 17 bases separated the two germline ends. The CDR3 runs 14 residues. The CDR3 DNA follows: TGCGCCAGCAGCCAAGGGGTGGCACCTTTTTACCAGTACTTC. The encoded protein is CASSQGVAPFYQYF.

The V and J genes are TRBV7-9 and TRBJ2-1, with 7 bases that match TRBD2. V was pared by 2 bases and J by 8 bases, with 6 bases of the junction left unmatched. This CDR3 comprises 14 residues. Germline V gives CDR1 SEHNR, CDR2 FQNEAQ (reference sequence). The CDR3 is CASSLRLAVDEQFF. CDR3 bases: TGTGCCAGCAGCTTAAGGCTAGCGGTGGATGAGCAGTTCTTC.

This clonotype was seen ten or more times. The chain links TRBV6-6 to TRBJ1-5, with 8 bases fitting TRBD1. CDR1 and CDR2 (germline): MNHNY, SVGAGI (reference sequence). This CDR3 contains 15 residues. The ends lost 6 bases at V and 2 bases at J; junction bases unmatched: 6. CDR3 in DNA: TGTGCCAGCAGCGGACAGGGCTTAGGCAATCAGCCCCAGCATTTT. Its translation: CASSGQGLGNQPQHF.